Listed below are T cell receptor beta chains from one sample, sequenced in a study of beta chain features in type 1 diabetes. The method was immunoSEQ multiplex PCR; TCRdb's version includes in-frame clones alone and lacks a portion of them. The table shows around 120,000 clones, with approximately 15% occurring only once. Sequenced sample: central memory CD4+ T cells from blood. These receptors were taken from a man between 18 and 29 years old with type 1 diabetes. Both conserved end residues are part of each CDR3. The order of the fields is clone size, CDR3 length, J gene, V gene, D gene, CDR3 DNA, CDR3 protein. A D gene is named only where the DNA matches it firmly. Not every row has a clone size; where given, it reads once, few, many or a size class.

clone size: .; CDR3 length: 15; J gene: TRBJ2-5; V gene: TRBV4-2; D gene: .; CDR3 DNA: TGTGCCAGCAGCCAAGCGTACGGGGGCAGTGAGACCCAGTACTTC; CDR3 protein: CASSQAYGGSETQYF
clone size: .; CDR3 length: 15; J gene: TRBJ2-1; V gene: TRBV7-9; D gene: TRBD2; CDR3 DNA: TGTGCCAGCAGTTTGACTAGCGGGGAGTACAATGAGCAGTTCTTC; CDR3 protein: CASSLTSGEYNEQFF
clone size: .; CDR3 length: 16; J gene: TRBJ2-3; V gene: TRBV9; D gene: TRBD2; CDR3 DNA: TGTGCCAGCAGCGTCCCTCTAGCGGCTAGCACAGATACGCAGTATTTT; CDR3 protein: CASSVPLAASTDTQYF
clone size: few; CDR3 length: 16; J gene: TRBJ2-1; V gene: TRBV7-2; D gene: .; CDR3 DNA: TGTGCCAGCAGCCCCCCTGGGGCTGGACGAAACAATGAGCAGTTCTTC; CDR3 protein: CASSPPGAGRNNEQFF
clone size: .; CDR3 length: 15; J gene: TRBJ2-3; V gene: TRBV6-5; D gene: .; CDR3 DNA: TGTGCCAGCAGTTACTACCGGGACAGCACAGATACGCAGTATTTT; CDR3 protein: CASSYYRDSTDTQYF
clone size: .; CDR3 length: 15; J gene: TRBJ2-5; V gene: TRBV18; D gene: TRBD2; CDR3 DNA: TGTGCCAGCTCACCGTCGGCGGGAGGACAAGAGACCCAGTACTTC; CDR3 protein: CASSPSAGGQETQYF
clone size: .; CDR3 length: 15; J gene: TRBJ1-1; V gene: TRBV29-1; D gene: TRBD1; CDR3 DNA: TGCAGCGTTGAAGACCGCAGGGGGCGGGCCACTGAAGCTTTCTTT; CDR3 protein: CSVEDRRGRATEAFF
clone size: few; CDR3 length: 15; J gene: TRBJ2-3; V gene: TRBV29-1; D gene: .; CDR3 DNA: TGCAGCGTTAAGTATGCCAGCTCCCCCACAGATACGCAGTATTTT; CDR3 protein: CSVKYASSPTDTQYF
clone size: few; CDR3 length: 15; J gene: TRBJ2-2; V gene: TRBV25-1; D gene: .; CDR3 DNA: TGTGCCAGCAGTGACAGGCACAAATTGTCCGGGGAGCTGTTTTTT; CDR3 protein: CASSDRHKLSGELFF
clone size: many; CDR3 length: 17; J gene: TRBJ2-6; V gene: TRBV7-9; D gene: .; CDR3 DNA: TGTGCCAGCAGCTCCGGACGGATTCACTCTGGGGCCAACGTCCTGACTTTC; CDR3 protein: CASSSGRIHSGANVLTF
clone size: few; CDR3 length: 17; J gene: TRBJ2-6; V gene: TRBV5-4; D gene: .; CDR3 DNA: TGTGCCAGCAGCGTAAGGGGCCCCAGCTCTGGGGCCAACGTCCTGACTTTC; CDR3 protein: CASSVRGPSSGANVLTF